Described below is a single T cell receptor beta chain sequence and its context. This specimen belongs to a study of blood T cell repertoires in COVID-19. In the study's own analysis: The authors estimated nucleated cell counts from reference gene primer amplification. The assay was immunoSEQ multiplex PCR, and TCRdb's table has in-frame clones only and misses some. Clone size and V and J calls were adopted from that table, with D and trimming inferred from the DNA. The data hold about 210,000 clones, with 80% to 90% observed a single time. Germline V CDR1 and CDR2: KGHSH, LQKENI. This CDR3 has 16 amino acids. Unmatched junction bases numbered 13, after V lost 6 bases and J lost 5 bases.

The sample was peripheral blood. The chain combines TRBV18 with TRBJ2-3, with 8 bases that match TRBD2. This sequence was found in a man aged 35-49 years with acute or convalescent COVID-19. CDR3 DNA: TGTGCCAGCTCGGAGAGGGCGGGAGGAAGGCAAGATACGCAGTATTTT. Protein product: CASSERAGGRQDTQYF.